The 10 T cell receptor beta chains below come from one sample, sequenced in a study of Ad26.COV2.S vaccination and SARS-CoV-2 variants. Sequenced by immunoSEQ multiplex PCR; TCRdb stores in-frame clones only, minus some. The sample records a few hundred thousand clones, roughly four fifths being singletons. As for treatment: about 20 received Ad26.COV2.S at low or high dose, single or two shots; five or six received placebo; per-sample allocation not given. Collection of the samples took place on day 63 after the first injection of vaccine or placebo. The sample was peripheral blood, taken in a trial of Ad26.COV2.S vaccine versus placebo. These receptors were obtained from a person aged 18-60 years who received the Ad26.COV2.S COVID-19 vaccine or a placebo.

A single count supports this clone. The genes are TRBV19 and TRBJ2-7; D gene unclear. Germline assignment: CDR1 LNHDA and CDR2 SQIVND (reference sequence). This CDR3 comprises 12 residues. The ends were cut back, 1 base at V and 6 bases at J, with 7 bases in the middle. CDR3 protein: CASSIATGEQYF. The CDR3 bases are TGTGCCAGTAGTATAGCCACGGGCGAGCAGTACTTC.

The chain employs TRBV11-3 and TRBJ1-4; D remains unclear. The CDR3 consists of 14 residues. Germline V gene lookup returns CDR1 SGHNT and CDR2 YENEEA. V was clipped by 5 bases and J by 4 bases, with 11 bases between them. DNA of the CDR3: TGTGCCAGCAGCCACGGGAGTGATAATGAAAAACTGTTTTTT. This codes for CASSHGSDNEKLFF.

This sequence joins TRBV4-3 and TRBJ1-5; D is perhaps TRBD1 (6 bases). This CDR3 spans 17 amino acids. The V and J ends lost 1 base and 8 bases respectively, with 21 bases between them. CDR1 is LGHNA, CDR2 YSLEER, per germline. Written as DNA, the CDR3 is TGCGCCAGCAGCCAAGGAAGGATCGCGGGGGGCGCGGAGCCCCAGCATTTT. It yields the protein CASSQGRIAGGAEPQHF.

The genes are TRBV2 and TRBJ1-5, with D perhaps TRBD1 (6 bases). The V and J ends lost 4 bases and 2 bases respectively, with 12 bases between them. The CDR3 has 15 residues. Germline V gene sequence: CDR1 SNHLY, CDR2 FYNNEI. The chain's CDR3 is CASSAGGSGNQPQHF. The DNA for the CDR3 is TGTGCCAGCAGTGCCGGGGGCTCGGGCAATCAGCCCCAGCATTTT.

The CDR3 nucleotides read TGTGCCAGCAGTTCCAACTATAACGAGCAGTACTTC. The encoded protein is CASSSNYNEQYF. V and J are TRBV6-5 and TRBJ2-7; D remains ambiguous. The CDR3 loop spans 12 amino acids. Trimming shortened V by 4 bases and J by 5 bases, and 9 bases separated the two germline ends. The germline V gene has CDR1 MNHEY and CDR2 SVGAGI.

The table lists this clone with a few counts. The V and J genes are TRBV10-2 and TRBJ2-7; 8 nucleotides match TRBD2. V was pared by 7 bases and J by 5 bases, with 10 bases of the junction left unmatched. The CDR3 contains 14 residues. Looked up from germline, CDR1 is WSHSY and CDR2 is SAAADI. The chain's CDR3 is CASKAGGETDEQYF. CDR3 sequence (DNA): TGCGCCAGCAAGGCCGGGGGGGAAACGGACGAGCAGTACTTC.

The rearrangement uses TRBV7-7 and TRBJ2-5; either TRBD1 or TRBD2 may fit D (6 bases each). The CDR3 runs 13 residues. Trimming shortened V by 2 bases and J by 5 bases, and 9 bases separated the two germline ends. Germline lookup yields CDR1 SSHAT and CDR2 FNYEAQ (reference sequence). The chain's CDR3 is CASSLQGRETQYF. CDR3 bases: TGTGCCAGCAGCTTACAGGGGAGGGAGACCCAGTACTTC.

The chain is built from TRBV19 and TRBJ2-7; TRBD1 is a possible D gene (5 bases). Germline V gene data show CDR1 as LNHDA and CDR2 as SQIVND (reference sequence). V lost 3 bases and J lost 6, with 6 bases in between. The CDR3 has 11 amino acids. This chain's CDR3 is CASSIRGEQYF. The CDR3 nucleotides read TGTGCCAGTAGTATTAGGGGCGAGCAGTACTTC.

V is TRBV6-2 or TRBV6-3 and J is TRBJ2-7; 7 bases align to TRBD1. V trimming: 0 bases; J trimming: 5 bases; junction bases outside the gene matches: 7. This CDR3 is built from 15 residues. Germline V lookup: CDR1 MNHEY, CDR2 SVGEGT. The chain's CDR3 is CASSYSQGRRDEQYF. DNA of the CDR3: TGTGCCAGCAGTTACTCACAGGGGCGCAGGGACGAGCAGTACTTC.

The chain employs TRBV27 and TRBJ2-5; D remains unclear. The CDR3 runs 13 residues. In germline, CDR1 is MNHEY, CDR2 SMNVEV (reference sequence). The germline V and J ends were trimmed by 5 bases and 7 bases, with 14 bases remaining between them. CDR3 amino acids: CASSPYFMGTQYF. CDR3 in DNA: TGTGCCAGCAGTCCTTACTTCATGGGGACCCAGTACTTC.